The rows below give T cell receptor beta chains drawn from one sample of a study of OX40 agonist ivuxolimab in advanced cancers. The protocol was immunoSEQ multiplex PCR, while the TCRdb copy is restricted to in-frame clones and leaves out a portion. The sample consists of approximately 66,000 clones, approximately 89% of them appearing once. Sequenced here: CD4+ or CD8+ T cells sorted from blood, sampled in a trial of the OX40 agonist ivuxolimab. The origin of the receptors is an adult with an advanced solid tumor such as melanoma, head and neck, liver or kidney cancer. CDR3s include the opening cysteine and the closing phenylalanine or tryptophan. D genes are given only for firm matches. A row's size may be missing; if present it is once, few, many or a size class.

clone size	D gene	V gene	J gene	CDR3 protein	CDR3 DNA
.	.	TRBV2	TRBJ1-2	CASTGRQANYGYTF	TGTGCCAGCACCGGACGCCAAGCTAACTATGGCTACACCTTC
once	TRBD2	TRBV4-2	TRBJ2-3	CASSQDGGRGGPDTQYF	TGTGCCAGCAGCCAAGACGGGGGTCGGGGGGGCCCAGATACGCAGTATTTT
once	TRBD2	TRBV19	TRBJ2-3	CASSIDQSGGAQYF	TGTGCCAGTAGTATAGATCAGAGCGGGGGAGCTCAGTATTTT
.	TRBD1	TRBV10-3	TRBJ1-2	CAIEGYRGLGYGYTF	TGTGCCATCGAGGGCTACAGGGGGCTCGGGTATGGCTACACCTTC
.	TRBD2	TRBV7-3	TRBJ2-2	CASSSGLAGVGELFF	TGTGCCAGCAGCTCGGGACTAGCGGGGGTCGGGGAGCTGTTTTTT
.	TRBD1	TRBV19	TRBJ1-4	CASSSQGARGEKLFF	TGTGCCAGTAGTTCTCAGGGGGCGCGAGGTGAAAAACTGTTTTTT
.	.	TRBV18	TRBJ1-6	CASSAGGDNSPLHF	TGTGCCAGCTCAGCCGGGGGGGATAATTCACCCCTCCACTTT
.	.	TRBV28	TRBJ1-2	CAIGTTNYGYTF	TGTGCCATTGGGACAACTAACTATGGCTACACCTTC
.	.	TRBV7-6	TRBJ2-3	CASSLALGTQYF	TGTGCCAGCAGCTTAGCTCTTGGTACGCAGTATTTT
once	.	TRBV7-2	TRBJ1-3	CASSLRLGNTIYF	TGTGCCAGCAGCCTAAGATTGGGAAACACCATATATTTT
.	.	TRBV25-1	TRBJ1-4	CASSDQGGLSPEKLFF	TGTGCCAGCAGTGATCAAGGGGGTCTGAGCCCCGAAAAACTGTTTTTT
few	.	TRBV2	TRBJ1-1	CATGGRQGNTEAFF	TGTGCCACCGGGGGACGCCAGGGGAACACTGAAGCTTTCTTT
few	.	TRBV2	TRBJ1-1	CASSVAGRTEAFF	TGTGCCAGCAGTGTAGCCGGGAGGACTGAAGCTTTCTTT
.	.	TRBV14	TRBJ2-5	CASSGGGSGLVETQYF	TGTGCCAGCAGCGGAGGGGGTAGCGGGCTGGTGGAGACCCAGTACTTC
.	TRBD1	TRBV5-6	TRBJ1-2	CASSLATGTPYGYTF	TGTGCCAGCAGCTTGGCGACAGGGACCCCCTATGGCTACACCTTC
.	.	TRBV6-1	TRBJ2-5	CASSERGSGGAATQYF	TGTGCCAGCAGTGAGCGAGGGTCGGGGGGCGCCGCGACCCAGTACTTC
.	TRBD1	TRBV9	TRBJ1-2	CASSVVAGGDYGYTF	TGTGCCAGCAGCGTAGTGGCAGGGGGAGACTATGGCTACACCTTC
.	TRBD1	TRBV7-2	TRBJ1-2	CASSPQQTGTGTGYTF	TGTGCCAGCAGCCCTCAGCAGACCGGGACAGGGACTGGCTACACCTTC